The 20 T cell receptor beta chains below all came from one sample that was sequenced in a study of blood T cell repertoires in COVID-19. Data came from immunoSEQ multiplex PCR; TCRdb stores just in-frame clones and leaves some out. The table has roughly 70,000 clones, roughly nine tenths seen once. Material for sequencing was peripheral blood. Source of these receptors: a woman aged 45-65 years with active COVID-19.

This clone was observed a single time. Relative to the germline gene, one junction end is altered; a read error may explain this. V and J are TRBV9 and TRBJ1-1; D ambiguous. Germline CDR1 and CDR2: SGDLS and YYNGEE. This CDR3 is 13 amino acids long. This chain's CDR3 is CASRSSGNPEAFF. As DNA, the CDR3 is TGTGCCAGTCGCTCTTCGGGGAACCCTGAAGCTTTCTTT.

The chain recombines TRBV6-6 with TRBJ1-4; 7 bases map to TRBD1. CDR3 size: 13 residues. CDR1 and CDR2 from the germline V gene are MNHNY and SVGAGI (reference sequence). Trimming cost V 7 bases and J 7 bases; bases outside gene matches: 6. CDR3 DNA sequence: TGTGCCAGCAAAGGGACAGATACTGAAAAACTGTTTTTT. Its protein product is CASKGTDTEKLFF.

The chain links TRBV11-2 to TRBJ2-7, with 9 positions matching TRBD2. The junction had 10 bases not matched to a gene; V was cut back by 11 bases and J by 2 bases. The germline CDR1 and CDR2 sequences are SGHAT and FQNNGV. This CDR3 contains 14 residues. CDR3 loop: CAAAHSGSAYEQYF. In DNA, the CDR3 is TGTGCCGCGGCCCATAGCGGGAGTGCCTACGAGCAGTACTTC.

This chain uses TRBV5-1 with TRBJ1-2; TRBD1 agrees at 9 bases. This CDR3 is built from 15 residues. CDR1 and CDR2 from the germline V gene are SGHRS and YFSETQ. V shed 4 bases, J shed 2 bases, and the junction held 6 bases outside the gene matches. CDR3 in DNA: TGCGCCAGCAGCCCCGAAGGGACAGGGAACTATGGCTACACCTTC. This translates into CASSPEGTGNYGYTF.

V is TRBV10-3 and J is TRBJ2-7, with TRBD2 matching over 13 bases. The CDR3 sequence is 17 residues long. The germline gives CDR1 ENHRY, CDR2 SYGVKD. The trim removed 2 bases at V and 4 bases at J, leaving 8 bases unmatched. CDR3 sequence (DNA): TGTGCCATCAGTGAGCCCTCAGGACTAGCGGGAGCTTACGAGCAGTACTTC. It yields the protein CAISEPSGLAGAYEQYF.

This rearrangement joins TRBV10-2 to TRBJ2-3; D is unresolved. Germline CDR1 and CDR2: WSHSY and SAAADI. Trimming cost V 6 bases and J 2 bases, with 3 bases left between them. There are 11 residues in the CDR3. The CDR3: CASSHTDTQYF. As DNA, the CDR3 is TGCGCCAGCAGCCACACAGATACGCAGTATTTT.

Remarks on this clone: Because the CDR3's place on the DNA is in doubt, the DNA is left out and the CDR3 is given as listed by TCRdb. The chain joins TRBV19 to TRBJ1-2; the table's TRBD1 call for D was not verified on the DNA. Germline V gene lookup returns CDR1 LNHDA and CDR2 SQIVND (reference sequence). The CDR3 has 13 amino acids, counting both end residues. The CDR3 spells CASSIDVGRGSTF.

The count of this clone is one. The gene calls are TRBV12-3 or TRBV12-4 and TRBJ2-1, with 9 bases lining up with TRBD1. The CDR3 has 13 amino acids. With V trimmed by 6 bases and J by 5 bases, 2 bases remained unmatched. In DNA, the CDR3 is TGTGCCAGCAGCGGACAGGGGAACAATGAGCAGTTCTTC. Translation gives CASSGQGNNEQFF.

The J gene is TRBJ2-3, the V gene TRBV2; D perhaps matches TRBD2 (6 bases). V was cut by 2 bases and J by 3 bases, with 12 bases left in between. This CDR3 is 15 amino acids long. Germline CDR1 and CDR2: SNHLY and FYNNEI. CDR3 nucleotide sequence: TGTGCCAGCAGTGAAAAACTAGCATCGACAGATACGCAGTATTTT. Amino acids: CASSEKLASTDTQYF. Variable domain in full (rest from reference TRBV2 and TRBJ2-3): EPEVTQTPSHQVTQMGQEVILRCVPISNHLYFYWYRQILGQKVEFLVSFYNNEISEKSEIFDDQFSVERPDGSNFTLKIRSTKLEDSAMYFCASSEKLASTDTQYFGPGTRLTVL.

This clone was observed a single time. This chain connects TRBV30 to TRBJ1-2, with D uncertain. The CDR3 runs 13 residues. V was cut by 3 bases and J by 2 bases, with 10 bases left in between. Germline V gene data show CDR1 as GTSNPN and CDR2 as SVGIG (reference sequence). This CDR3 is CAWSAQLNYGYTF. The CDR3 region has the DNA TGTGCCTGGAGCGCACAGCTGAACTATGGCTACACCTTC.

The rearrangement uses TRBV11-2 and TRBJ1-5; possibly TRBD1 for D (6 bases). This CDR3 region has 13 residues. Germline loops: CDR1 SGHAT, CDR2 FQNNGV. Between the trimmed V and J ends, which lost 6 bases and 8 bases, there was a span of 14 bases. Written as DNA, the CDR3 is TGTGCCAGCAGTTTTAATTCAGGGGAGCCCCAGCATTTT. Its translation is CASSFNSGEPQHF.

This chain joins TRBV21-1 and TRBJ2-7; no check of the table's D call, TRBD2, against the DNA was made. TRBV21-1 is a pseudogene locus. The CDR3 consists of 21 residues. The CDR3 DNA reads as TGTGCCAGCAGCAAAGACGCCCGTACCCAGTACAGGCGGACTAGCTCCTACGAGCAGTACTTC. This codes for CASSKDARTQYRRTSSYEQYF.

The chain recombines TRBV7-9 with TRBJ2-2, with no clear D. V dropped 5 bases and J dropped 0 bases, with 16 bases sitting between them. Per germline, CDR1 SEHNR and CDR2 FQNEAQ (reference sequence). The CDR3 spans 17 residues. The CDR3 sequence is CASSPRRRDSNTGELFF. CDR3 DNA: TGTGCCAGCAGCCCGAGGCGGAGAGACTCGAACACCGGGGAGCTGTTTTTT.

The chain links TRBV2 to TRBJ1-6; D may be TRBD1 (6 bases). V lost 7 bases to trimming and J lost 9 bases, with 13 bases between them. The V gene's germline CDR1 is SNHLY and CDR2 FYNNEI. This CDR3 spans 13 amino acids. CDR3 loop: CASIGGGSSPLHF. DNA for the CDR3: TGTGCCAGCATCGGGGGCGGGAGTTCACCCCTCCACTTT.

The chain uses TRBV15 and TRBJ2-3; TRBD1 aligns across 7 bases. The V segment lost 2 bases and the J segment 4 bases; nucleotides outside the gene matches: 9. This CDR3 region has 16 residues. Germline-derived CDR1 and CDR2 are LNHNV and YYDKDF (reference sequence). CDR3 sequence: CATSRPGTAHSDTQYF. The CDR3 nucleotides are TGTGCCACCAGCAGACCCGGGACAGCACACTCAGATACGCAGTATTTT.

CDR3 in DNA: TGCGCCAGCAGTCAAATCGCATGGAGGGGCGCAGGAAACGGCAATGAGCAGTTCTTC. Its protein is CASSQIAWRGAGNGNEQFF. V is TRBV23-1 and J is TRBJ2-1; D is perhaps TRBD2 (6 bases). TRBV23-1 is marked as an open reading frame, function uncertain. This CDR3 has 19 residues. V lost 2 bases and J lost 6, with 26 bases in between.

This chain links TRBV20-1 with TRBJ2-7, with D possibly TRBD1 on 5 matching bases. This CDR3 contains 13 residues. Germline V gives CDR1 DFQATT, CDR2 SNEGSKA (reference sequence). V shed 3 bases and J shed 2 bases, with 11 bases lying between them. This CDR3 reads CSASRGKTYEQYF. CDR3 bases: TGCAGTGCTAGTAGGGGTAAGACCTACGAGCAGTACTTC.

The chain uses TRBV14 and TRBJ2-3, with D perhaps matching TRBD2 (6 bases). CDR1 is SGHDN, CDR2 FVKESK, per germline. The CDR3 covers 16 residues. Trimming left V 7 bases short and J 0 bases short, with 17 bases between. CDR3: CASNQFTGTSTDTQYF. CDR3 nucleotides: TGTGCCAGCAACCAGTTTACCGGGACTAGCACAGATACGCAGTATTTT.

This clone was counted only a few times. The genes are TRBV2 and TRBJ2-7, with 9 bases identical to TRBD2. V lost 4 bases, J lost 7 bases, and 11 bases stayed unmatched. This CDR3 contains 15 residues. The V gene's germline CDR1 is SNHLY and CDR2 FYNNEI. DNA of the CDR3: TGTGCCAGCAGTGTGGCGGGAGGGCCGGCGAGGGAGCAGTACTTC. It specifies CASSVAGGPAREQYF.

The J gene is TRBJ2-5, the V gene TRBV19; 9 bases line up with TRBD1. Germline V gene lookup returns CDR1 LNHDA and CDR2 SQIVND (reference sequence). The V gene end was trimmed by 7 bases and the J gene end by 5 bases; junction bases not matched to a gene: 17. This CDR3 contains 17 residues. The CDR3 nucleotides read TGTGCCAGTAAAAAGGGACTTATACAGGGGGCCAGCGAGACCCAGTACTTC. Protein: CASKKGLIQGASETQYF.